This TCR beta chain was sequenced in a study of Graves' ophthalmopathy and Graves' hyperthyroidism. Study-wide results and caveats: Most clonotypes expanded in thyroid above 0.001 frequency were present in blood too.

As to this clonotype: Its specificity is not known. One junction end does not reproduce the germline sequence, and a read error may be involved.

Ophthalmopathy-affected donors exhibited moderate-to-severe activity, CAS ≥3, NOSPECS ≥4, and duration under 3 months. Uncontrolled infections, pregnancy, lactation or other autoimmune diseases led to patient exclusion. The TCR beta CDR3 regions underwent amplification from RNA transcripts. First-round RT-PCR employed HTBI primers, with a second-round multiplex PCR after it. TCRdb reprocessed the multiplex PCR reads via MiXCR and lists one record per CDR3 protein. The sample includes about 740,000 distinct CDR3 sequences, 35% to 50% of them seen just once. The TCR was taken from an adult man with Graves' ophthalmopathy. The sequenced material came from peripheral blood.

The CDR3 loop is CASSVDRIQNAEAFF. The CDR3 DNA reads TGTGCCAGTAGTGTGGACAGGATTCAGAACGCTGAAGCTTTCTTT. V usage is TRBV19 and J usage is TRBJ1-1; the match to TRBD1 covers 7 bases. Germline values: CDR1 LNHDA, CDR2 SQIVND (reference sequence). The CDR3 loop spans 15 amino acids.